This T cell receptor (beta chain) was recovered during a study of human T cells and chemical hapten exposure. At the level of the study: Patients were mainly female, each with alopecia areata, totalis or universalis.

V gave up 5 bases and J gave up 8 bases; unmatched junction bases: 7. The CDR3 is 13 amino acids. The V gene's germline CDR1 is DFQATT and CDR2 SNEGSKA (reference sequence). TCRdb ran MiXCR on the RACE reads and lists one entry per CDR3 protein. The top ten clones hold around 8% of a sample with approximately 370,000 distinct CDR3 sequences, around 5.5% of them seen once. Time point in this sample: pre-sensitization, week 0. Sample treatment: therapeutic diphenylcyclopropenone sensitization with weekly scalp DPC. This material consisted of whole blood, taken in connection with sensitization to the hapten diphenylcyclopropenone (DPC). This rearrangement joins TRBV20-1 to TRBJ2-3; 10 bases line up with TRBD1. The sequence came from a woman aged 18-29 years with alopecia areata. Some clones in this sample may be carry-over from other donors' samples. The CDR3, as DNA: TGCAGTGCTGGACAGGGGGATAGGGGTACGCAGTATTTT. Protein product: CSAGQGDRGTQYF.